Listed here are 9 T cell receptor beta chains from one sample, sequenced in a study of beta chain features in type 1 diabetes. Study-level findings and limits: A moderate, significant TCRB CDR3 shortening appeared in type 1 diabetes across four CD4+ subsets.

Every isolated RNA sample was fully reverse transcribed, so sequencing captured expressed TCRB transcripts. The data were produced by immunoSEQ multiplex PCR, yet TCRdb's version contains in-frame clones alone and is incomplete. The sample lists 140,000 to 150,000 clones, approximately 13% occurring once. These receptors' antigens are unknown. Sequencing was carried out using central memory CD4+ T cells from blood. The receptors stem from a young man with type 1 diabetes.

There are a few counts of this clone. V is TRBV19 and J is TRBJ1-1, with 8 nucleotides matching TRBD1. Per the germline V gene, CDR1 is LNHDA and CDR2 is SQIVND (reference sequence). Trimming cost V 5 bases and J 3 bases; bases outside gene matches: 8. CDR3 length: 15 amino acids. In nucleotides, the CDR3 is TGTGCCAGTAGTCCCTTCTTGGACAGGGACACTGAAGCTTTCTTT. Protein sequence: CASSPFLDRDTEAFF.

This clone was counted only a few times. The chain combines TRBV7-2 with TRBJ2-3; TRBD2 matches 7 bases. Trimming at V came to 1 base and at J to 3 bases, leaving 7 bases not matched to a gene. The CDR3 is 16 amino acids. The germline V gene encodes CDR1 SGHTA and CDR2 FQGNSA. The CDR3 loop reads CASSLVSSGGTDTQYF. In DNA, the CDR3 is TGTGCCAGCAGCTTAGTTTCTAGCGGCGGAACAGATACGCAGTATTTT.

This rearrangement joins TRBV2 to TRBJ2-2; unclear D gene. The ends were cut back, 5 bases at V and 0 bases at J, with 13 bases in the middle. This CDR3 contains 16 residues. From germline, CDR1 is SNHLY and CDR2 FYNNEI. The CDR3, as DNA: TGTGCCAGCAGTAACGCACCTCCAGCGAACACCGGGGAGCTGTTTTTT. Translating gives CASSNAPPANTGELFF.

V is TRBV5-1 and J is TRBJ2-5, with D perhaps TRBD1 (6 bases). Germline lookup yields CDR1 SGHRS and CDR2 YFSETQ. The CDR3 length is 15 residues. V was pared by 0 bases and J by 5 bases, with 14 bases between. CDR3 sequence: CASSLAWGPEETQYF. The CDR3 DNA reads TGCGCCAGCAGCTTGGCCTGGGGGCCGGAGGAGACCCAGTACTTC. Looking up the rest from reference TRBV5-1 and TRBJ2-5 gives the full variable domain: KAGVTQTPRYLIKTRGQQVTLSCSPISGHRSVSWYQQTPGQGLQFLFEYFSETQRNKGNFPGRFSGRQFSNSRSEMNVSTLELGDSALYLCASSLAWGPEETQYFGPGTRLLVL.

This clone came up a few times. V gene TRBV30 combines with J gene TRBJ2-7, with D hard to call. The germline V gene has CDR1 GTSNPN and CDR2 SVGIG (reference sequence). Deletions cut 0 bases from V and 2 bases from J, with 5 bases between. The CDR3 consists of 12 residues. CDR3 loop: CAWSVSTYEQYF. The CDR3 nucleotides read TGTGCCTGGAGTGTGTCTACCTACGAGCAGTACTTC.

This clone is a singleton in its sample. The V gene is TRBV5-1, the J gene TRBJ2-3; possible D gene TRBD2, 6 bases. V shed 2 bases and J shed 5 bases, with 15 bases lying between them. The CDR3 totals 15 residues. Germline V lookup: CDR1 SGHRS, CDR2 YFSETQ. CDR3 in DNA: TGCGCCAGCAGCTTTCAAGGGCGGGATGGAGATACGCAGTATTTT. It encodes CASSFQGRDGDTQYF.

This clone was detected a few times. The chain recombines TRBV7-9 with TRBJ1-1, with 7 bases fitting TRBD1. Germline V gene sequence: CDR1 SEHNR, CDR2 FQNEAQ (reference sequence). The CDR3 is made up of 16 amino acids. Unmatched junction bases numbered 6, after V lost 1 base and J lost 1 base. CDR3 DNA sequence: TGTGCCAGCAGCTTAGGTTCTGGGACAGAGAACACTGAAGCTTTCTTT. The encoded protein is CASSLGSGTENTEAFF.

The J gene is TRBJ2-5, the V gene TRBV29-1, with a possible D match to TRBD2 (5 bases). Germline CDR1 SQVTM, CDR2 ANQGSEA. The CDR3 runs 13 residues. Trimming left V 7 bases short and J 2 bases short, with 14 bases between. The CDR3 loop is CSAPRGMQETQYF. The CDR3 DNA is TGCAGCGCCCCTCGGGGAATGCAAGAGACCCAGTACTTC.

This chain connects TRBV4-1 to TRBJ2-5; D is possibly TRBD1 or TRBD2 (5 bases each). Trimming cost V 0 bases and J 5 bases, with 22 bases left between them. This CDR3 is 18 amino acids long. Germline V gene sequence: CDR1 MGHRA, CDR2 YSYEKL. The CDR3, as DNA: TGCGCCAGCAGCCAAGATCGGGGCTTGAGGGTGTTACAGGAGACCCAGTACTTC. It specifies CASSQDRGLRVLQETQYF.